This T cell receptor (beta chain) was captured in a study of cytomegalovirus exposure and HLA in healthy donors. Study-level information: Earlier work reported 100 million or so unique TCR beta sequences from about 180 million T cells.

Amplification used 60 Vbeta primers and 13 Jbeta primers. Using immunoSEQ multiplex PCR, the repertoire was profiled, and TCRdb retains in-frame clones only, with some absent. The data show approximately 180,000 clones, around 75% seen once. Notes on this clone: The antigen remains undetermined.

Study-level points and caveats: Within the data, a cluster of highly shared sequence variants was likely a sequencing artifact. Using the classifier, cytomegalovirus status was reportedly diagnosed with high specificity and sensitivity. In a later analysis, parvovirus B19, influenza, CMV and Epstein-Barr virus appeared linked to several top co-occurrence clusters.

Germline loops: CDR1 SGHRS, CDR2 YFSETQ. CDR3 length equals 17 residues. Losses at the gene ends were 0 bases for V and 6 bases for J; bases not matched to a gene: 8. The gene calls are TRBV5-1 and TRBJ2-5, with 13 bases matching TRBD2. The sequenced sample consisted of PBMCs. This sequence was found in a woman aged 25 to 39 in good health and CMV-seronegative. This CDR3 is CASSLGTSGGGQQTQYF. As DNA, the CDR3 is TGCGCCAGCAGCTTGGGGACTAGCGGGGGAGGTCAGCAGACCCAGTACTTC.